Each of the 24 T cell receptor beta chains below was sequenced from the same sample in a study of cytomegalovirus exposure and HLA in healthy donors. The PCR used 60 Vbeta and 13 Jbeta primers. The protocol was immunoSEQ multiplex PCR, while the TCRdb copy is restricted to in-frame clones and leaves out a portion. Here the sample spans roughly 150,000 clones, around two thirds being singletons. The sample was PBMCs. These receptors came from a man younger than 40 in good health and CMV-seropositive.

V is TRBV10-1 and J is TRBJ2-1; 10 bases match TRBD2. The CDR3 spans 14 residues. Germline values: CDR1 WNHNN, CDR2 SYGVQD (reference sequence). The V gene end was trimmed by 5 bases and the J gene end by 6 bases; junction bases not matched to a gene: 4. The chain's CDR3 is CASSLGLAANEQFF. As DNA, the CDR3 is TGCGCCAGCAGTCTCGGACTAGCGGCCAATGAGCAGTTCTTC.

This clone appeared a few times. This chain joins TRBV11-2 and TRBJ2-1, with 10 bases aligning to TRBD2. Germline lookup yields CDR1 SGHAT and CDR2 FQNNGV. This CDR3 region has 17 residues. The V segment lost 5 bases and the J segment 4 bases; nucleotides outside the gene matches: 11. CDR3 in amino acids: CASSPWLASGGYNEQFF. CDR3 nucleotide sequence: TGTGCCAGCAGCCCATGGTTGGCTAGCGGGGGATACAATGAGCAGTTCTTC.

V and J are TRBV5-1 and TRBJ2-1; the D gene is possibly TRBD2 (5 bases). Germline V gives CDR1 SGHRS, CDR2 YFSETQ. The V end was cut by 1 base, the J end by 0 bases, with 8 bases between. This CDR3 region has 15 residues. The CDR3 bases are TGCGCCAGCAGCTTGAGCGGTATCTCCTACAATGAGCAGTTCTTC. It yields the protein CASSLSGISYNEQFF.

This sequence joins TRBV7-6 and TRBJ2-5; 9 bases match TRBD1. Gene TRBJ2-7 matches the end of the DNA better, so the J call may be wrong. There are 16 residues in the CDR3. The germline gives CDR1 SGHVS, CDR2 FNYEAQ. CDR3 nucleotides: TGTGCCAGCAGCTTAGCGGGACAGGGCCGATTCTACGAGCAGTACTTC. It translates to CASSLAGQGRFYEQYF.

This sequence joins TRBV18 and TRBJ2-7; tentative D call: TRBD1 (6 bases). The germline V gene encodes CDR1 KGHSH and CDR2 LQKENI. The CDR3 length is 15 residues. The V end lost 6 bases, the J end lost 2 bases, and 17 bases lay between the germline ends. Here the CDR3 DNA reads TGTGCCAGCTCGATAGCGCAGGGGCTTACCTACGAGCAGTACTTC. The encoded protein is CASSIAQGLTYEQYF.

The chain uses TRBV2 and TRBJ2-5; 9 nucleotides align to TRBD2. The CDR3 is 16 amino acids. V was clipped by 4 bases and J by 5 bases; unmatched bases: 11. CDR1 is SNHLY and CDR2 is FYNNEI in the germline V gene. In DNA form, the CDR3 reads TGTGCCAGCAGTGTCCCACAGGACGCGGGGGGGGAGACCCAGTACTTC. It codes for CASSVPQDAGGETQYF.

This clone was picked up a small number of times. The chain combines TRBV4-1 with TRBJ2-3; 10 bases line up with TRBD1. V trimming: 4 bases; J trimming: 2 bases; junction bases outside the gene matches: 12. The germline CDR1 and CDR2 sequences are MGHRA and YSYEKL. The CDR3 runs to 18 residues. This CDR3 is CASSRYGSGTGATDTQYF. The CDR3 coding sequence is TGCGCCAGCAGCCGATACGGATCCGGGACAGGGGCCACAGATACGCAGTATTTT.

The genes are TRBV21-1 and TRBJ2-1; the table's D call of TRBD2 was not tested on the DNA. TRBV21-1 is a pseudogene locus. The CDR3 extends over 16 amino acids. This CDR3 reads CASSKSLANSYNEQFF. As DNA, the CDR3 is TGTGCCAGCAGCAAGAGCCTAGCGAACTCCTACAATGAGCAGTTCTTC.

The CDR3 sequence is CASSFSQGQGEETQYF. For the CDR3, the DNA is TGTGCCAGCAGCTTTAGCCAAGGACAGGGGGAAGAGACCCAGTACTTC. The chain carries TRBV11-2 and TRBJ2-5; 10 bases align to TRBD1. Germline loops: CDR1 SGHAT, CDR2 FQNNGV. V lost 3 bases, J lost 3 bases, and 7 bases stayed unmatched. The CDR3 covers 16 residues.

This clone was seen a handful of times. The chain carries TRBV29-1 and TRBJ2-7, with a weak D call TRBD2 (5 bases). This CDR3 is 14 amino acids long. The germline V gene has CDR1 SQVTM and CDR2 ANQGSEA. V lost 7 bases to trimming and J lost 6 bases, with 22 bases between them. The CDR3 reads CSARLDSSIREQYF. CDR3 sequence (DNA): TGCAGCGCGAGATTGGACTCCTCTATCCGCGAGCAGTACTTC.

The chain links TRBV7-9 to TRBJ2-2; perhaps TRBD1 as D (7 bases). The ends were cut back, 4 bases at V and 5 bases at J, with 17 bases in the middle. Per the germline V gene, CDR1 is SEHNR and CDR2 is FQNEAQ (reference sequence). The CDR3 has 16 residues. CDR3 coding DNA: TGTGCCAGCAGCTCAGGGACAGCTGGAGGGACCGGGGAGCTGTTTTTT. Its protein is CASSSGTAGGTGELFF.

The chain couples TRBV5-5 to TRBJ1-1; D may be TRBD1 (6 bases). Deletions cut 3 bases from V and 1 base from J, with 10 bases between. CDR3 size: 14 residues. CDR1 SGHKS and CDR2 YYEKEE come from the germline V gene (reference sequence). CDR3 DNA sequence: TGTGCCAGCAGCTGGGGACACCCGAACACTGAAGCTTTCTTT. Translating gives CASSWGHPNTEAFF.

This clone appeared a single time. The chain links TRBV19 to TRBJ2-1; D possibly corresponds to TRBD1 (5 bases). V was pared by 5 bases and J by 5 bases, with 7 bases between. Germline CDR1 LNHDA, CDR2 SQIVND (reference sequence). The CDR3 is 12 residues long. The CDR3 sequence: CASSSRDNEQFF. CDR3 DNA sequence: TGTGCCAGTAGTTCCAGGGACAATGAGCAGTTCTTC.

This clone came up a few times. The chain employs TRBV29-1 and TRBJ2-1; 7 bases are a match to TRBD1. The V segment lost 5 bases and the J segment 7 bases; nucleotides outside the gene matches: 11. The CDR3 contains 14 residues. From germline, CDR1 is SQVTM and CDR2 ANQGSEA. The CDR3, as DNA: TGCAGCGTTTTTCGAGGTAGGGGGCTAAATGAGCAGTTCTTC. This gives the protein CSVFRGRGLNEQFF.

The J gene is TRBJ2-1, the V gene TRBV6-1, with 9 bases identical to TRBD2. Unmatched junction bases numbered 17, after V lost 2 bases and J lost 9 bases. The length of the CDR3 is 18 residues. Germline CDR1 is MNHNS and CDR2 is SASEGT. DNA for the CDR3: TGTGCCAGCAGTGAATCCGTAGCGGCGGGAGGGGGGGTAGGTGAGCAGTTCTTC. It yields the protein CASSESVAAGGGVGEQFF.

This chain connects TRBV9 to TRBJ1-5; the D is unclear. Per germline, CDR1 SGDLS and CDR2 YYNGEE. Trimming cost V 7 bases and J 7 bases, with 18 bases left between them. CDR3 length: 14 amino acids. The CDR3 sequence: CASGKDPFGQPQHF. CDR3 DNA sequence: TGTGCCAGCGGTAAAGACCCCTTCGGGCAGCCCCAGCATTTT.

This clone has a handful of counts. The V gene is TRBV2, the J gene TRBJ2-2; 10 bases are a match to TRBD2. The CDR3 runs 18 residues. Germline trimming cut 6 bases from V and 2 bases from J; bases unmatched to any gene: 12. Germline loops: CDR1 SNHLY, CDR2 FYNNEI. The CDR3 loop is CASRKGGLAGVNTGELFF. The CDR3 DNA reads TGTGCCAGCAGAAAAGGGGGGCTAGCGGGAGTAAACACCGGGGAGCTGTTTTTT.

The chain carries TRBV5-1 and TRBJ2-7, with TRBD2 matching 8 bases. CDR1 and CDR2 from the germline V gene are SGHRS and YFSETQ. This CDR3 spans 16 amino acids. The V gene end was trimmed by 4 bases and the J gene end by 0 bases; junction bases not matched to a gene: 9. CDR3 amino acids: CASSPDPGTSSYEQYF. For the CDR3, the DNA is TGCGCCAGCAGCCCAGATCCTGGGACTAGCTCCTACGAGCAGTACTTC.

V usage is TRBV27 and J usage is TRBJ2-1, with TRBD2 identical over 12 bases. CDR3 size: 17 residues. Germline V gene data show CDR1 as MNHEY and CDR2 as SMNVEV (reference sequence). The trim removed 3 bases at V and 1 base at J, leaving 4 bases unmatched. This chain's CDR3 is CASSFTSGRFSYNEQFF. The CDR3 nucleotides are TGTGCCAGCAGTTTCACTAGCGGGAGGTTTTCCTACAATGAGCAGTTCTTC.

V and J are TRBV12-2 and TRBJ2-7; no check of the table's D call, TRBD2, against the DNA was made. TRBV12-2 is termed a pseudogene. The CDR3 is 13 amino acids. CDR3 amino acids: CGALAGERYEQYF. The CDR3, as DNA: TGTGGGGCGCTAGCGGGAGAGCGGTACGAGCAGTACTTC.

The chain has TRBV28 and TRBJ1-1; TRBD1 matches 8 bases. Germline lookup yields CDR1 MDHEN and CDR2 SYDVKM. V was clipped by 6 bases and J by 13 bases; unmatched bases: 13. The CDR3 contains 13 residues. As DNA, the CDR3 is TGTGCCAGCAGCCCACGGACAGGGTTGAACAGTTTCTTT. It is translated as CASSPRTGLNSFF.

This chain connects TRBV13 to TRBJ2-1; tentatively, D is TRBD2 (6 bases). Germline V gene sequence: CDR1 PRHDT, CDR2 FYEKMQ (reference sequence). V lost 1 base and J 8 bases, leaving 12 bases between the germline ends. This CDR3 is built from 14 residues. The CDR3 here is CASSLDVPGDEQFF. For the CDR3, the DNA is TGTGCCAGCAGCTTAGATGTTCCGGGGGATGAGCAGTTCTTC.

This clone appeared a single time. The gene calls are TRBV7-8 and TRBJ2-7; 9 positions agree with TRBD1. V lost 7 bases and J lost 0; bases outside the gene matches: 10. Per the germline V gene, CDR1 is SGHVS and CDR2 is FQNEAQ. This CDR3 region has 16 residues. CDR3 protein: CASTLGDRVNSYEQYF. In nucleotides, the CDR3 is TGTGCCAGCACCTTGGGGGACAGGGTAAACTCCTACGAGCAGTACTTC. Complete variable domain (other parts from reference TRBV7-8 and TRBJ2-7): GAGVSQSPRYKVAKRGQDVALRCDPISGHVSLFWYQQALGQGPEFLTYFQNEAQLDKSGLPSDRFFAERPEGSVSTLKIQRTQQEDSAVYLCASTLGDRVNSYEQYFGPGTRLTVT.

The chain employs TRBV19 and TRBJ1-5, with unresolved D. The germline gives CDR1 LNHDA, CDR2 SQIVND (reference sequence). The CDR3 covers 13 residues. The ends were cut back, 3 bases at V and 4 bases at J, with 7 bases in the middle. The CDR3 DNA follows: TGTGCCAGTAGTATGGGAGGGAATCAGCCCCAGCATTTT. As protein: CASSMGGNQPQHF. The whole variable domain, filled in from reference TRBV19 and TRBJ1-5, reads DGGITQSPKYLFRKEGQNVTLSCEQNLNHDAMYWYRQDPGQGLRLIYYSQIVNDFQKGDIAEGYSVSREKKESFPLTVTSAQKNPTAFYLCASSMGGNQPQHFGDGTRLSIL.